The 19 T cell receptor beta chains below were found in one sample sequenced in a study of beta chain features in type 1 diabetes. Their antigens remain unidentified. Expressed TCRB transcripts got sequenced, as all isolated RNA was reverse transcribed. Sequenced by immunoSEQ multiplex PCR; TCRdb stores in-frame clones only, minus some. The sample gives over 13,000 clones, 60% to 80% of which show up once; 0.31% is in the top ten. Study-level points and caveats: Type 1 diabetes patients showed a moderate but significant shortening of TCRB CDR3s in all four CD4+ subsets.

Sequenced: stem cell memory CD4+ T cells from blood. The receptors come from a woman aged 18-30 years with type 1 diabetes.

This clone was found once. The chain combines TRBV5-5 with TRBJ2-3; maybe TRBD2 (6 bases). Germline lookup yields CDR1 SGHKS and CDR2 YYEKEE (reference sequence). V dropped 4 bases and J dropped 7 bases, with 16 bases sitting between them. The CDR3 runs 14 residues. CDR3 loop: CASSPGLRRNTQYF. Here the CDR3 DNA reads TGTGCCAGCAGCCCAGGACTACGGCGTAATACGCAGTATTTT.

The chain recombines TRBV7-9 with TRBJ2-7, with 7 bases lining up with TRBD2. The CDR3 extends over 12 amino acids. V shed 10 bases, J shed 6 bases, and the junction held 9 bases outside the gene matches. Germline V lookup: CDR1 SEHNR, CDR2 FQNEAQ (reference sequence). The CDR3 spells CATLGLAGEQYF. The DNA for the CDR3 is TGTGCCACGCTTGGCTTAGCGGGCGAGCAGTACTTC.

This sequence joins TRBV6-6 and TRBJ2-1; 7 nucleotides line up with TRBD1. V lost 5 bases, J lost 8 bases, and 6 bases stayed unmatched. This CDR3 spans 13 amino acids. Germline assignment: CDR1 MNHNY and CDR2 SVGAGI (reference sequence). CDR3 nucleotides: TGTGCCAGCAGTCCCGCAGGGGGACATGAGCAGTTCTTC. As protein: CASSPAGGHEQFF.

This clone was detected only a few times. CDR3 protein: CASSTIGGAQPQHF. CDR3 in DNA: TGTGCCAGCAGTACAATAGGGGGGGCACAGCCCCAGCATTTT. This chain joins TRBV7-2 and TRBJ1-5; tentatively, D is TRBD1 (6 bases). The V gene's germline CDR1 is SGHTA and CDR2 FQGNSA. The CDR3 is made up of 14 amino acids. V was clipped by 6 bases and J by 7 bases, with 16 bases between them.

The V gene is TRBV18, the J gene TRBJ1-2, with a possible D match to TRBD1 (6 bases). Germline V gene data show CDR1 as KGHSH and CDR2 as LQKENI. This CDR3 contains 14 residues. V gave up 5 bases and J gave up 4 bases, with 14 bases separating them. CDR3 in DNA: TGTGCCAGCTCAACATCCGGGACACCCTATGGCTACACCTTC. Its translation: CASSTSGTPYGYTF.

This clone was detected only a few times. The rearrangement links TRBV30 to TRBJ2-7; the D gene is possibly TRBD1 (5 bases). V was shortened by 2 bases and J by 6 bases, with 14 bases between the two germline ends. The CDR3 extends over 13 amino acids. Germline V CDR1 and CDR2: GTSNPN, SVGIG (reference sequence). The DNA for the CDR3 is TGTGCCTGGAGTCCGGATAGGGGTTCCGAGCAGTACTTC. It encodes CAWSPDRGSEQYF.

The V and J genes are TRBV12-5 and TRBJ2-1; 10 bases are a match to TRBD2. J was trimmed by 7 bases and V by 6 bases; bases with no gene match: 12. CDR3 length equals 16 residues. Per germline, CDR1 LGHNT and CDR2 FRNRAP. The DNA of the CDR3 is TGTGCTAGTGGCTTCCCTGCTAGCGGGAGTCGGAATGAGCAGTTCTTC. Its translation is CASGFPASGSRNEQFF. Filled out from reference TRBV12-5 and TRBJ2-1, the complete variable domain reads DARVTQTPRHKVTEMGQEVTMRCQPILGHNTVFWYRQTMMQGLELLAYFRNRAPLDDSGMPKDRFSAEMPDATLATLKIQPSEPRDSAVYFCASGFPASGSRNEQFFGPGTRLTVL.

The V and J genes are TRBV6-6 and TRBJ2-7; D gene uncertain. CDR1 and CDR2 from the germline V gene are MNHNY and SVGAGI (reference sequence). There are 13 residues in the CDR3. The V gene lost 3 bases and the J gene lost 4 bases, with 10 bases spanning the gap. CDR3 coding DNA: TGTGCCAGCAGTTATCGCGGCGCATACGAGCAGTACTTC. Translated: CASSYRGAYEQYF.

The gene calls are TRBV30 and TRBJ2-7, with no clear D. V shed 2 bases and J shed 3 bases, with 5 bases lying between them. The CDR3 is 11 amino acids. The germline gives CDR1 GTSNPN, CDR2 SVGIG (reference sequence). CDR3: CAWSTSYEQYF. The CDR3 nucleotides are TGTGCCTGGAGTACGAGCTACGAGCAGTACTTC.

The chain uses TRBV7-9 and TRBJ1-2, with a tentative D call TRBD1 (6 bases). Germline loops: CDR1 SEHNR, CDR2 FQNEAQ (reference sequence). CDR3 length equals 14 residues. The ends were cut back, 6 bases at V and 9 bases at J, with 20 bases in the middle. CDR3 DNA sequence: TGTGCCAGCAGGCCAACAAGGACAGCCAATCGCTACACCTTC. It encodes CASRPTRTANRYTF.

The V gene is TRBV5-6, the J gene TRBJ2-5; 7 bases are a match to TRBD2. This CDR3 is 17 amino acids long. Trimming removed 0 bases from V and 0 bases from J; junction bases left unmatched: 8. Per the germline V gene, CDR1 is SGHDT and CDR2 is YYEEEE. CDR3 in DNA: TGTGCCAGCAGCTTGGTGTCTAGCGGACGATACCAAGAGACCCAGTACTTC. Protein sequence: CASSLVSSGRYQETQYF. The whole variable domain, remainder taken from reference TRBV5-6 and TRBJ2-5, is DAGVTQSPTHLIKTRGQQVTLRCSPKSGHDTVSWYQQALGQGPQFIFQYYEEEERQRGNFPDRFSGHQFPNYSSELNVNALLLGDSALYLCASSLVSSGRYQETQYFGPGTRLLVL.

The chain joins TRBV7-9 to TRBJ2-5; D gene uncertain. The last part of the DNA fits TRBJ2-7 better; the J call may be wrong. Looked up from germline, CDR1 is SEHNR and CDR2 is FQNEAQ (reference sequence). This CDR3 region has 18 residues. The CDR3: CASSLAVLSAALTYEQYF. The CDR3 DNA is TGTGCCAGCAGCTTAGCCGTCCTCTCCGCTGCCCTCACCTACGAGCAGTACTTC.

Here the CDR3 reads CASSPRTSGNEQFF. CDR3 DNA sequence: TGTGCCAGCAGTCCCAGGACTAGCGGGAATGAGCAGTTCTTC. The chain recombines TRBV2 with TRBJ2-1; the match to TRBD2 covers 11 bases. The CDR3 loop spans 14 amino acids. Germline CDR1 is SNHLY and CDR2 is FYNNEI. The V and J ends lost 5 bases and 7 bases, in that order; junction bases with no gene match: 4.

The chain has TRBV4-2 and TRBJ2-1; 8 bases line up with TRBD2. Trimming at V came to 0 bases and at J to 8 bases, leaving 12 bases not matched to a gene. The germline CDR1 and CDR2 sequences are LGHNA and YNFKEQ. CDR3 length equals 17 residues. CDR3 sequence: CASSQDVPGLGGYEQFF. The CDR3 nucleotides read TGTGCCAGCAGCCAAGACGTCCCGGGACTAGGGGGGTATGAGCAGTTCTTC.

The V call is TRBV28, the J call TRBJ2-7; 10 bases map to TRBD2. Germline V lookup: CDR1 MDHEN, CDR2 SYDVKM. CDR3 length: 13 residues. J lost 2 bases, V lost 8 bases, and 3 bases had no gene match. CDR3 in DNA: TGTGCCAGCGTTACTAGCGGGACCTACGAGCAGTACTTC. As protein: CASVTSGTYEQYF.

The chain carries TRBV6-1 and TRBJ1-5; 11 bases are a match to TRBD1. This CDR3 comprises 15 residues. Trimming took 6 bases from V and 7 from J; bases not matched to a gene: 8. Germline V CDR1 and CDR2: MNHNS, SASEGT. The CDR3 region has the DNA TGTGCCAGCAGCCTTGGGACAGGGGGATTACAGCCCCAGCATTTT. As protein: CASSLGTGGLQPQHF.

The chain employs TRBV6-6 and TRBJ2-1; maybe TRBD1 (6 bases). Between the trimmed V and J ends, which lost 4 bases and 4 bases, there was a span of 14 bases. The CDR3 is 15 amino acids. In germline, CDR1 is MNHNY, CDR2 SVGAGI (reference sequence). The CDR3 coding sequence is TGTGCCAGCAGTTCCCGAGCACAGGGTTACAATGAGCAGTTCTTC. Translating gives CASSSRAQGYNEQFF.

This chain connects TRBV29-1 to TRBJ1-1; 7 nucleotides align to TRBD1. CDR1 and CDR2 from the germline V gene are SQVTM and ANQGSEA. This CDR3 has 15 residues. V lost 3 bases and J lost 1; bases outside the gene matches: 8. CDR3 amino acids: CSVDPQGGRNTEAFF. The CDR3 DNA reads TGCAGCGTTGACCCCCAGGGGGGACGGAACACTGAAGCTTTCTTT. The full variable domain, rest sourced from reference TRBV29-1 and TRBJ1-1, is SAVISQKPSRDICQRGTSLTIQCQVDSQVTMMFWYRQQPGQSLTLIATANQGSEATYESGFVIDKFPISRPNLTFSTLTVSNMSPEDSSIYLCSVDPQGGRNTEAFFGQGTRLTVV.

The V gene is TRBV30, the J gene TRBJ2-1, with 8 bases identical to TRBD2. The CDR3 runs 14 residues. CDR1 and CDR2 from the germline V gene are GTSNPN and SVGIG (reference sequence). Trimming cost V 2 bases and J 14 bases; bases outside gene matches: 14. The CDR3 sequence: CAWSRLAGLVGEFF. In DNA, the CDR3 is TGTGCCTGGAGTCGTCTAGCGGGCCTAGTAGGGGAGTTCTTC.